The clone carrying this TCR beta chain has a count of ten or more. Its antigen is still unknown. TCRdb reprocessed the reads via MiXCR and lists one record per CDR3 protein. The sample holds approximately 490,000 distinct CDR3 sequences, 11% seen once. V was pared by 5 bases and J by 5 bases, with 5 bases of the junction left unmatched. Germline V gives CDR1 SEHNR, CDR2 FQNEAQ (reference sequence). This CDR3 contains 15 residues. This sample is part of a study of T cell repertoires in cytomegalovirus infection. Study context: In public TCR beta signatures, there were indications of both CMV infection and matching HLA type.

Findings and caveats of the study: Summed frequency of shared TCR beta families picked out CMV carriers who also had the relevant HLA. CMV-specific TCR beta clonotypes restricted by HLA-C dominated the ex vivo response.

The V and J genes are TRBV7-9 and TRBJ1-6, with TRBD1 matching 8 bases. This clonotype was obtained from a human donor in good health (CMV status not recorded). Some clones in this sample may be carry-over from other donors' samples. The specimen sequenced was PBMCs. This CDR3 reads CASSRPGQDNSPLHF. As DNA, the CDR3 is TGTGCCAGCAGCCGACCGGGACAGGATAATTCACCCCTCCACTTT.